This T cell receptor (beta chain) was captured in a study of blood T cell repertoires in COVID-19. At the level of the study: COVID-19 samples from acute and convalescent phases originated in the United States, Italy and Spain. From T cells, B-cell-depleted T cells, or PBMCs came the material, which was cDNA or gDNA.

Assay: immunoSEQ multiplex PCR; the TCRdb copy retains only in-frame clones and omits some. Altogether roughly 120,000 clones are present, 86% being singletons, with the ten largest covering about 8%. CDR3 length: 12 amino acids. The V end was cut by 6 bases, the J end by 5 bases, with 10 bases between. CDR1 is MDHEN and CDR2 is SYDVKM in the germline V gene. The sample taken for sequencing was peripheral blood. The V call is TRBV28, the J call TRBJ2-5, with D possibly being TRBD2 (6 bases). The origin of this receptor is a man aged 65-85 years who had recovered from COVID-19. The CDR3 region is CASRLAGETQYF. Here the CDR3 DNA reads TGTGCCAGCAGACTTGCGGGGGAGACCCAGTACTTC.